These 32 T cell receptor beta chains came from one sample sequenced in a study of blood T cells in healthy people across ages. The second PCR ran 7 to 11 cycles with a sample-barcoded 5' primer and J-beta primers. Via MiXCR, TCRdb re-called the 5' RACE reads, giving one row per CDR3 protein. The sample contains 850,000 to 1,300,000 distinct CDR3 sequences, less than 50% of which appear only once. The sequenced sample consisted of blood. Receptors originate from a woman between 55 and 75 years old in good health.

This rearrangement joins TRBV20-1 to TRBJ2-1; unclear D gene. Germline V gene sequence: CDR1 DFQATT, CDR2 SNEGSKA (reference sequence). This CDR3 has 14 residues. The V and J ends lost 4 bases and 3 bases respectively, with 13 bases between them. This CDR3 is CSAMKLENYNEQFF. CDR3 nucleotides: TGCAGTGCTATGAAACTGGAGAACTACAATGAGCAGTTCTTC.

The rearrangement joins TRBV10-3 to TRBJ2-5; D is uncertain. This CDR3 has 15 amino acids. The germline gives CDR1 ENHRY, CDR2 SYGVKD. V was trimmed by 2 bases and J by 4 bases, leaving 14 bases between them. The CDR3 is CAISEGQNGRETQYF. The CDR3 nucleotides read TGTGCCATCAGTGAGGGGCAGAACGGAAGAGAGACCCAGTACTTC.

This clonotype was observed a handful of times. CDR3 residues: CASSLPGVNEQFF. CDR3 coding DNA: TGCGCCAGCAGCTTGCCAGGGGTCAATGAGCAGTTCTTC. The chain recombines TRBV5-1 with TRBJ2-1; a weak D match, TRBD1 (6 bases). Between the trimmed V and J ends, which lost 1 base and 6 bases, there was a span of 8 bases. CDR3 length equals 13 residues. CDR1 and CDR2 (germline): SGHRS, YFSETQ.

With regard to this clonotype: One junction end disagrees with the germline gene, perhaps due to a read error. The chain uses TRBV6-5 and TRBJ2-7; D may be TRBD2 (6 bases). CDR3 length: 16 amino acids. Per the germline V gene, CDR1 is MNHEY and CDR2 is SVGAGI. The CDR3 is CASSYSAGIVSEPQYF. The CDR3 nucleotides read TGTGCCAGCAGCTACTCTGCGGGAATTGTGTCGGAGCCCCAGTACTTC.

This chain uses TRBV15 with TRBJ2-7; D not certain. This CDR3 spans 13 amino acids. The germline gives CDR1 LNHNV, CDR2 YYDKDF (reference sequence). V lost 3 bases and J 6 bases, leaving 12 bases between the germline ends. CDR3 residues: CATSSPITCEQYF. CDR3 nucleotides: TGTGCCACCAGCAGCCCAATCACCTGCGAGCAGTACTTC.

This clonotype was recorded a few times. V usage is TRBV9 and J usage is TRBJ2-5; 10 bases line up with TRBD2. The V and J ends lost 5 bases and 4 bases, in that order; junction bases with no gene match: 8. This CDR3 has 15 amino acids. Germline CDR1 reads SGDLS; CDR2 reads YYNGEE. For the CDR3, the DNA is TGTGCCAGCAGTGAGCTAGCGGGAGTTACAGAGACCCAGTACTTC. Amino acids: CASSELAGVTETQYF.

The table lists this clonotype with many counts. The rearrangement uses TRBV10-2 and TRBJ2-5; no definite D call. The CDR3 contains 13 residues. Trimming took off 11 bases at V and 2 bases at J, with 15 bases between the two ends. The germline CDR1 and CDR2 sequences are WSHSY and SAAADI. Here the CDR3 DNA reads TGCGCCGGCGCTCCGGGCCCACAAGAGACCCAGTACTTC. It codes for CAGAPGPQETQYF.

The V gene is TRBV7-3, the J gene TRBJ2-7; tentatively, D is TRBD1 or TRBD2 (5 bases each). Trimming took off 5 bases at V and 1 base at J, with 12 bases between the two ends. The CDR3 runs to 14 residues. Germline assignment: CDR1 SGHTA and CDR2 FQGTGA. The CDR3 sequence: CASSRDQGSYEQYF. CDR3 bases: TGTGCCAGCAGCCGGGACCAGGGTTCCTACGAGCAGTACTTC.

This rearrangement joins TRBV7-8 to TRBJ2-7, with 7 bases that match TRBD1. J lost 1 base, V lost 1 base, and 7 bases had no gene match. The length of the CDR3 is 16 residues. In germline, CDR1 is SGHVS, CDR2 FQNEAQ. CDR3 nucleotide sequence: TGTGCCAGCAGCTTAGGGGAGACAGGGAAATCCTACGAGCAGTACTTC. It translates to CASSLGETGKSYEQYF.

The sample holds a few counts of this clonotype. V gene TRBV4-2 combines with J gene TRBJ2-7, with 7 bases fitting TRBD1. The V gene end was trimmed by 1 base and the J gene end by 2 bases; junction bases not matched to a gene: 5. The CDR3 consists of 15 residues. Germline CDR1 reads LGHNA; CDR2 reads YNFKEQ. CDR3 bases: TGTGCCAGCAGCCAAGGTCGGGACAGTACCTACGAGCAGTACTTC. Translated: CASSQGRDSTYEQYF.

The V and J genes are TRBV11-2 and TRBJ2-6, with D unclear. V lost 3 bases, J lost 1 base, and 7 bases lay in between. Germline CDR1 and CDR2: SGHAT and FQNNGV. The CDR3 covers 15 residues. The DNA of the CDR3 is TGTGCCAGCAGCTTTATCCGTTCTGGGGCCAACGTCCTGACTTTC. It is translated as CASSFIRSGANVLTF.

The chain is built from TRBV20-1 and TRBJ2-5; D tentatively reads TRBD1 or TRBD2 (5 bases each). The closer fit of TRBJ2-7 to the DNA end suggests the J call may be wrong. In germline, CDR1 is DFQATT, CDR2 SNEGSKA (reference sequence). The CDR3 sequence is 15 residues long. CDR3 in amino acids: CSAPGEAGRAYEQYF. The CDR3 coding sequence is TGCAGTGCTCCGGGCGAGGCAGGGAGAGCCTACGAGCAGTACTTC.

V is TRBV14 and J is TRBJ2-7; D is possibly TRBD1 (6 bases). This CDR3 has 16 amino acids. Germline values: CDR1 SGHDN, CDR2 FVKESK. The ends were cut back, 2 bases at V and 5 bases at J, with 19 bases in the middle. The CDR3 DNA reads TGTGCCAGCAGCCAAACCCAGGGGTACGGTCCGAACGAGCAGTACTTC. It translates to CASSQTQGYGPNEQYF.

The chain carries TRBV12-3 or TRBV12-4 and TRBJ1-1; weak D call: TRBD1 (6 bases). The CDR3 is made up of 13 amino acids. Trimming removed 6 bases from V and 7 bases from J, with 15 bases in between. CDR3: CASRVGQMVEAFF. CDR3 DNA: TGTGCCAGCAGGGTCGGACAGATGGTTGAAGCTTTCTTT.

The chain is built from TRBV10-3 and TRBJ2-7; TRBD2 agrees at 14 bases. V lost 6 bases and J lost 1; bases outside the gene matches: 5. Per the germline V gene, CDR1 is ENHRY and CDR2 is SYGVKD. This CDR3 spans 16 amino acids. CDR3 loop: CAIRTGTSGGSYEQYF. The CDR3 DNA sequence: TGTGCCATCAGGACCGGGACTAGCGGGGGTTCCTACGAGCAGTACTTC.

The CDR3: CAWRAGDSYEQYF. The CDR3, as DNA: TGTGCCTGGAGGGCCGGGGACTCCTACGAGCAGTACTTC. The rearrangement uses TRBV30 and TRBJ2-7; D is perhaps TRBD2 (5 bases). From germline, CDR1 is GTSNPN and CDR2 SVGIG (reference sequence). Trimming cost V 3 bases and J 0 bases, with 9 bases left between them. The CDR3 contains 13 residues.

This chain uses TRBV27 with TRBJ2-1; TRBD2 aligns across 10 bases. Germline lookup yields CDR1 MNHEY and CDR2 SMNVEV (reference sequence). The V gene end was trimmed by 5 bases and the J gene end by 3 bases; junction bases not matched to a gene: 13. The CDR3 loop spans 18 amino acids. CDR3 nucleotide sequence: TGTGCCAGCAGTCCCATTGCCCTACTAGCGGGATACTACAATGAGCAGTTCTTC. Translated: CASSPIALLAGYYNEQFF.

The chain is built from TRBV11-2 and TRBJ2-2, with 8 bases aligning to TRBD1. CDR3 length equals 16 residues. The junction had 8 bases not matched to a gene; V was cut back by 5 bases and J by 3 bases. Germline V CDR1 and CDR2: SGHAT, FQNNGV. The CDR3 region has the DNA TGTGCCAGCAGCATCGACAGGGGAATTTACACCGGGGAGCTGTTTTTT. Translation: CASSIDRGIYTGELFF.

V gene TRBV7-9 combines with J gene TRBJ2-7; 9 bases line up with TRBD1. The germline V gene encodes CDR1 SEHNR and CDR2 FQNEAQ (reference sequence). The V gene end was trimmed by 3 bases and the J gene end by 5 bases; junction bases not matched to a gene: 8. The CDR3 spans 15 residues. Here the CDR3 reads CASSFKTGGSHEQYF. In DNA, the CDR3 is TGTGCCAGCAGCTTCAAGACAGGGGGTTCCCACGAGCAGTACTTC.

This clonotype appeared a few times. The chain has TRBV27 and TRBJ2-7, with D hard to call. With 7 bases removed from V and 2 bases from J, the gap between germline ends came to 15 bases. The CDR3 length is 14 residues. Germline V gives CDR1 MNHEY, CDR2 SMNVEV (reference sequence). CDR3: CASKTTLPTYEQYF. CDR3 coding DNA: TGTGCCAGCAAAACGACACTTCCTACCTACGAGCAGTACTTC.

The chain is built from TRBV5-1 and TRBJ1-2, with D maybe TRBD1 (6 bases). V was clipped by 0 bases and J by 8 bases, with 11 bases between them. This CDR3 is 13 amino acids long. The germline V gene has CDR1 SGHRS and CDR2 YFSETQ. CDR3 in amino acids: CASSLGSGGGYTF. In DNA, the CDR3 is TGCGCCAGCAGCTTGGGATCCGGGGGCGGCTACACCTTC.

Here the CDR3 DNA reads TGCAAGAACGCAGATACGCAGTATTTT. Its protein is CKNADTQYF. This sequence joins TRBV20-1 and TRBJ2-3; D unresolved. From germline, CDR1 is DFQATT and CDR2 SNEGSKA (reference sequence). The CDR3 spans 9 residues.

The chain joins TRBV10-3 to TRBJ2-6, with TRBD2 matching 10 bases. Trimming removed 5 bases from V and 2 bases from J; junction bases left unmatched: 3. CDR3 size: 16 residues. The germline V gene has CDR1 ENHRY and CDR2 SYGVKD. CDR3 amino acids: CAISLAGAPGANVLTF. The CDR3 DNA follows: TGTGCCATCAGTCTAGCGGGAGCCCCTGGGGCCAACGTCCTGACTTTC.

For this clonotype: A much larger clone differs by one base, so this may be a read error. The chain carries TRBV28 and TRBJ2-4; 7 nucleotides match TRBD1. The J call is in doubt because the DNA end fits TRBJ2-7 better. The CDR3 extends over 14 amino acids. Germline CDR1 and CDR2: MDHEN and SYDVKM. CDR3 region: CASSKGGAAYEQYF. The CDR3 DNA is TGTGCCAGCAGTAAAGGGGGCGCAGCCTACGAGCAGTACTTC.

The rearrangement joins TRBV5-1 to TRBJ2-7, with D possibly matching TRBD2 (6 bases). The V end was cut by 0 bases, the J end by 5 bases, with 12 bases between. CDR1 and CDR2 (germline): SGHRS, YFSETQ. This CDR3 contains 14 residues. CDR3 sequence (DNA): TGCGCCAGCAGCTTGGTGCTAGCGAAGAACGAGCAGTACTTC. Protein product: CASSLVLAKNEQYF.

The chain joins TRBV20-1 to TRBJ2-4; 7 nucleotides agree with TRBD1. Near its end, the DNA agrees better with TRBJ2-7, so the J call may be wrong. This CDR3 is built from 13 residues. Germline assignment: CDR1 DFQATT and CDR2 SNEGSKA (reference sequence). The CDR3: CSANSRGSGEQYF. The CDR3 nucleotides are TGCAGTGCTAACTCCAGGGGGTCGGGCGAGCAGTACTTC.

The chain joins TRBV5-5 to TRBJ2-5; 11 bases are shared with TRBD2. Germline assignment: CDR1 SGHKS and CDR2 YYEKEE (reference sequence). Unmatched junction bases numbered 4, after V lost 4 bases and J lost 2 bases. The CDR3 is 15 residues long. CDR3 bases: TGTGCCAGCAGCCCGACTAGCGGGGTACAAGAGACCCAGTACTTC. Translating it yields CASSPTSGVQETQYF.

The chain links TRBV7-9 to TRBJ2-5; the match to TRBD1 covers 7 bases. Trimming took 1 base from V and 11 from J; bases not matched to a gene: 13. Germline V CDR1 and CDR2: SEHNR, FQNEAQ (reference sequence). The CDR3 has 15 amino acids. CDR3 DNA sequence: TGTGCCAGCAGCTTAGGACAGGGCTCCTACAATGAGCAGTACTTC. Protein sequence: CASSLGQGSYNEQYF.

The CDR3 sequence: CASSSTAMGVSYNEQFF. CDR3 DNA sequence: TGTGCCAGCAGTTCCACTGCGATGGGGGTCTCCTACAATGAGCAGTTCTTC. The rearrangement joins TRBV27 to TRBJ2-1; D might be TRBD1 or TRBD2, each matching 5 bases. This CDR3 is 17 amino acids long. Trimming removed 4 bases from V and 0 bases from J, with 16 bases in between. In germline, CDR1 is MNHEY, CDR2 SMNVEV (reference sequence).

The gene calls are TRBV7-2 and TRBJ1-2; D gene uncertain. Looked up from germline, CDR1 is SGHTA and CDR2 is FQGNSA. The CDR3 is made up of 13 amino acids. V was cut by 2 bases and J by 1 base, with 5 bases left in between. Here the CDR3 reads CASSLRVNYGYTF. CDR3 sequence (DNA): TGTGCCAGCAGCTTAAGAGTTAACTATGGCTACACCTTC.

The chain combines TRBV5-1 with TRBJ1-2, with D possibly TRBD1 on 5 matching bases. V lost 0 bases, J lost 6 bases, and 15 bases lay in between. The CDR3 contains 15 residues. Germline values: CDR1 SGHRS, CDR2 YFSETQ. The CDR3 DNA reads TGCGCCAGCAGCTTGGAGCGGGGCCGAGAAGATGGCTACACCTTC. Its protein product is CASSLERGREDGYTF.

The CDR3 protein is CAFSGRIHNEQYF. CDR3 DNA: TGTGCCTTTAGCGGGAGGATACACAATGAGCAGTACTTC. The chain links TRBV30 to TRBJ2-5, with TRBD2 matching over 10 bases. Germline V lookup: CDR1 GTSNPN, CDR2 SVGIG (reference sequence). The CDR3 runs to 13 residues. The V segment lost 7 bases and the J segment 11 bases; nucleotides outside the gene matches: 13.